This TCR beta chain derives from a study of T cell repertoires in cytomegalovirus infection (dated by TCRdb to between 2017 and 2020). About the full investigation: Recently identified HLA-C-restricted CMV epitopes, whose presentation resists viral immunomodulation, were targeted by peptide stimulations together with well-studied HLA-B-restricted epitopes. The HLA type of each donor mattered for the analysis, because public TCR beta signatures pointed to carriage of CMV infection along with the matching HLA type. Here is what the overall study found, with its caveats: The ex vivo response was dominated by HLA-C-restricted CMV-specific TCR beta clonotypes, which also provided the single most frequent clonotype in two of eight donors. Carriers of CMV infection plus the relevant HLA type were discriminated by the cumulative frequency of public TCR beta family members in the study cohort and in an independent roughly 400-donor cohort.

The treatment or condition label for this specimen denotes: in vitro stimulation with specific CMV peptide epitopes to enrich CMV-specific T cells. TCRdb names Illumina HiSeq 1500 as the instrument used. Starting from the raw public reads, TCRdb applied fastp trimming at Q25, assembled clones with MiXCR and retained in-frame beta chains. Entries that share a CDR3 protein sequence are merged under the most common genes and DNA. Present in this sample are around 800,000 distinct CDR3 sequences, about 30% of which were seen just once. The ten largest clonotypes hold 9.5% to 15% of the sample. This clonotype was seen only a few times. No cognate antigen has been identified for it. The input lacks base qualities; no much larger clone sits a single base away. The germline V end is reduced by 2 bases and the J end by 3 bases; junction bases left unmatched: 9. Including the terminal cysteine and phenylalanine, the CDR3 comprises 17 residues. Only CDR3 DNA remains: 51 bases, in frame from the first base. The germline V gene provides CDR1 SGDLS and CDR2 YYNGEE.

The chain is assembled from TRBV9 and TRBJ2-2; TRBD2 aligns with 8 central bases. The sequencing here drew on cultured CD8+ T cells from PBMCs, taken from culture after CMV antigen stimulation. This receptor was taken from a human donor in good health (CMV status not recorded). Some clones in this sample may be carry-over from other donors' samples. The DNA sequence reads TGTGCCAGCAGCGTTGGTAGCGGGGCCTCGGACACCGGGGAGCTGTTTTTT. Translated, it reads CASSVGSGASDTGELFF.